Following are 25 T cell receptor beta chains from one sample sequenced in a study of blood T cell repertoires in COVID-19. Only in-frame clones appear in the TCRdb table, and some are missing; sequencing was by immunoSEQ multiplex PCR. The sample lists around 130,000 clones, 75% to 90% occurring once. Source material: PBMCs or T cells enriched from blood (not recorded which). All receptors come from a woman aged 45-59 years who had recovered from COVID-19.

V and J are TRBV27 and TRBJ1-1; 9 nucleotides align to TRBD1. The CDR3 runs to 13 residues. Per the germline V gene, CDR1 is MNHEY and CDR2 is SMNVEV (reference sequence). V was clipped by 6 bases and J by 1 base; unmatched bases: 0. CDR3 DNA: TGTGCCAGCAGGGGACAGGGGAACACTGAAGCTTTCTTT. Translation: CASRGQGNTEAFF.

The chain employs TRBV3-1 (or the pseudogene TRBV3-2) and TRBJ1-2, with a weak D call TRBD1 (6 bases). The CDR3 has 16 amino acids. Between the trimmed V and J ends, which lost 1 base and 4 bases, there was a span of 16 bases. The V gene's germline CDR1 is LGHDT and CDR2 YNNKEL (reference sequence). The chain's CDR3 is CASSQAPGGLGYGYTF. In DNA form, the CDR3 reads TGTGCCAGCAGCCAAGCCCCGGGGGGGCTGGGCTATGGCTACACCTTC.

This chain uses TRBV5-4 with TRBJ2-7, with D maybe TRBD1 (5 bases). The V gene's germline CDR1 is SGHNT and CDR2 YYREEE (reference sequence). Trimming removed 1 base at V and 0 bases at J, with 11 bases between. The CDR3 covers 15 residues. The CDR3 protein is CASSLKQESSYEQYF. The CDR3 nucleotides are TGTGCCAGCAGCTTGAAACAGGAAAGCTCCTACGAGCAGTACTTC. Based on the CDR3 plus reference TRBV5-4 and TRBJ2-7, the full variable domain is ETGVTQSPTHLIKTRGQQVTLRCSSQSGHNTVSWYQQALGQGPQFIFQYYREEENGRGNFPPRFSGLQFPNYSSELNVNALELDDSALYLCASSLKQESSYEQYFGPGTRLTVT.

CDR3 nucleotide sequence: TGCGCCAGCAGCTCTTTCTTATCCCCTGAAGCTTTCTTT. Its translation is CASSSFLSPEAFF. The chain couples TRBV5-1 to TRBJ1-1; D remains unclear. Trimming removed 3 bases from V and 6 bases from J, with 12 bases in between. The CDR3 is made up of 13 amino acids. Germline V gene lookup returns CDR1 SGHRS and CDR2 YFSETQ.

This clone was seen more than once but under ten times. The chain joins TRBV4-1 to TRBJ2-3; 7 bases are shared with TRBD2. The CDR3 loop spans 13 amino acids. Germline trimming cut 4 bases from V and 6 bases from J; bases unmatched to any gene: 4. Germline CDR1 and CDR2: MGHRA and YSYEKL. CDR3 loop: CASSPREPDTQYF. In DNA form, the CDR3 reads TGCGCCAGCAGCCCGCGGGAGCCGGATACGCAGTATTTT.

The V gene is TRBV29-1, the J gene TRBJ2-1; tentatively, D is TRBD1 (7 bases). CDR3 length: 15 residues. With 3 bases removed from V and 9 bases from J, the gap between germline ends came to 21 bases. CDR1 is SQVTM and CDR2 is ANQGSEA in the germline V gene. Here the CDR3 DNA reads TGCAGCGTTGAGTCTGGGCGGGACAGAGTTTTTGAGCAGTTCTTC. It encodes CSVESGRDRVFEQFF.

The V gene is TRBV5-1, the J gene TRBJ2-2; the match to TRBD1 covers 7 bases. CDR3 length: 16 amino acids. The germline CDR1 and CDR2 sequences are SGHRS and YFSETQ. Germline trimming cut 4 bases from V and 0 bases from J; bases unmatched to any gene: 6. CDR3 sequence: CASSPYGQANTGELFF. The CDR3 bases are TGCGCCAGCAGCCCCTACGGACAGGCGAACACCGGGGAGCTGTTTTTT.

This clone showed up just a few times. The CDR3 sequence: CASSQGAQSTEAFF. The CDR3 DNA reads as TGTGCCAGCTCACAGGGGGCCCAGAGCACTGAAGCTTTCTTT. The chain combines TRBV18 with TRBJ1-1; 7 bases are shared with TRBD1. Germline V gives CDR1 KGHSH, CDR2 LQKENI. V was pared by 4 bases and J by 4 bases, with 6 bases of the junction left unmatched. This CDR3 is 14 amino acids long. Drawing the rest from reference TRBV18 and TRBJ1-1, the complete variable domain is NAGVMQNPRHLVRRRGQEARLRCSPMKGHSHVYWYRQLPEEGLKFMVYLQKENIIDESGMPKERFSAEFPKEGPSILRIQQVVRGDSAAYFCASSQGAQSTEAFFGQGTRLTVV.

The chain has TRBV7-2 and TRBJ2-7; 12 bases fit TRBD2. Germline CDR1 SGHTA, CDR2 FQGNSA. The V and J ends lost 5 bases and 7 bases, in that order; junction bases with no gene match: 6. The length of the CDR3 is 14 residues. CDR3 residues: CASSPSGGALEQYF. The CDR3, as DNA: TGTGCCAGCAGCCCTAGCGGGGGGGCACTGGAGCAGTACTTC.

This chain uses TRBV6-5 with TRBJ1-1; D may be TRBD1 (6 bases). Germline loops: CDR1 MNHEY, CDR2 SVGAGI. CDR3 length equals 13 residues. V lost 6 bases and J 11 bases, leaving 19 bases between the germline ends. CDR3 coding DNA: TGTGCCAGCAGCCGACTACAGGGAATGGATGCTTTCTTT. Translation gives CASSRLQGMDAFF.

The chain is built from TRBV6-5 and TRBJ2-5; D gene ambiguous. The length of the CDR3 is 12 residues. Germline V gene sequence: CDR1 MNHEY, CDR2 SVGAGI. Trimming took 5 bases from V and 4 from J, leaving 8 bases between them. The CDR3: CASSPKSETQYF. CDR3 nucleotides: TGTGCCAGCAGTCCCAAATCAGAGACCCAGTACTTC.

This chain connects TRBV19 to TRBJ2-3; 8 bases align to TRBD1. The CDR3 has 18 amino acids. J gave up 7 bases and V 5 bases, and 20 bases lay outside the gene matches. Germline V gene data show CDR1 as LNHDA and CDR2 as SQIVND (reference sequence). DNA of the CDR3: TGTGCCAGTAGTTCCACGCCCAATAGACAGGGGTCCAGGAATACGCAGTATTTT. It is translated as CASSSTPNRQGSRNTQYF.

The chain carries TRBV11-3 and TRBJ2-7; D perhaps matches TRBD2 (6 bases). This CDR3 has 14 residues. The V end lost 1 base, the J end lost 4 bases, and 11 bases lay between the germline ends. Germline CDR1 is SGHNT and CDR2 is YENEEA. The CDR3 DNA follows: TGTGCCAGCAGCTTAGGTAGCGGAAGATACGAGCAGTACTTC. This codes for CASSLGSGRYEQYF.

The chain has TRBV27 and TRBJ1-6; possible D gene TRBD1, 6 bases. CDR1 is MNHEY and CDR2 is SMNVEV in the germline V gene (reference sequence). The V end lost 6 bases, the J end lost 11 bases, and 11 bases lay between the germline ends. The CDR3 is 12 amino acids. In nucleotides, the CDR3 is TGTGCCAGCAGCCACAGGGCCGCACCCCTCCACTTT. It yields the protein CASSHRAAPLHF.

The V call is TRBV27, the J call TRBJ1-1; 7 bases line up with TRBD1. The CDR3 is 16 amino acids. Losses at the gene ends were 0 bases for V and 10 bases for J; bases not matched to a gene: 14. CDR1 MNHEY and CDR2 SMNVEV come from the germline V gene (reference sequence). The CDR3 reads CASSLSFGTALGRAFF. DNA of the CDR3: TGTGCCAGCAGTTTATCTTTTGGGACAGCGCTTGGGCGAGCTTTCTTT.

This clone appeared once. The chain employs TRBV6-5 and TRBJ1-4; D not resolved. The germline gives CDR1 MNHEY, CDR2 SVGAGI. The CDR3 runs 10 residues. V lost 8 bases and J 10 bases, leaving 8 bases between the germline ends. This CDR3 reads CASGPGKLFF. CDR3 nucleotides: TGTGCCAGCGGGCCTGGAAAACTGTTTTTT.

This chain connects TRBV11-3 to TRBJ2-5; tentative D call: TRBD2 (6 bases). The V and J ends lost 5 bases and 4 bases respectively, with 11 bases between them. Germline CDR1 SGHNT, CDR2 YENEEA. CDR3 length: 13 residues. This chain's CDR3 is CASSRESGETQYF. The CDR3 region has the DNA TGTGCCAGCAGCCGGGAGTCAGGAGAGACCCAGTACTTC.

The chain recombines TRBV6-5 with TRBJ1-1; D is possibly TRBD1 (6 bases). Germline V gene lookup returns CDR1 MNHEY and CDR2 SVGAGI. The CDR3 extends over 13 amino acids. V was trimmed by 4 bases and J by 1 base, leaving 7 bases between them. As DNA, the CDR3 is TGTGCCAGCAGTTGGACAGAGAACACTGAAGCTTTCTTT. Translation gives CASSWTENTEAFF.

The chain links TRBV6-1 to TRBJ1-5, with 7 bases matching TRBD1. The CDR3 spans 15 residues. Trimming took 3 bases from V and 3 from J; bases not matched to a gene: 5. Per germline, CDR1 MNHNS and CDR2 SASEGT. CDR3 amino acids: CASSDRGHLNQPQHF. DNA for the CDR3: TGTGCCAGCAGTGATAGGGGGCACCTCAATCAGCCCCAGCATTTT.

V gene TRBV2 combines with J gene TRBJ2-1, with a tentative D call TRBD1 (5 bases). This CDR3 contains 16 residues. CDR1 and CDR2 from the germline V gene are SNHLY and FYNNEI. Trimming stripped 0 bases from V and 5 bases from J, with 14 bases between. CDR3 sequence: CASSEALGAADNEQFF. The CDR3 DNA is TGTGCCAGCAGTGAAGCGCTAGGGGCCGCAGACAATGAGCAGTTCTTC.

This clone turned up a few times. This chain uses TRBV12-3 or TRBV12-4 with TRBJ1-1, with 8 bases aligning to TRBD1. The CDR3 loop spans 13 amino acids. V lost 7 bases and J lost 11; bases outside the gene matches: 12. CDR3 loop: CASTLKTGAEAFF. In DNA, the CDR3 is TGTGCCAGCACCCTGAAGACAGGGGCGGAGGCTTTCTTT.

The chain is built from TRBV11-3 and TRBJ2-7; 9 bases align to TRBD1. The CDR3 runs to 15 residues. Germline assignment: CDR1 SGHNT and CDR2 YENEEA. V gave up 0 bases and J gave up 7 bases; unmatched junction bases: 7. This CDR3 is CASSLDGTGFSEQYF. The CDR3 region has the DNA TGTGCCAGCAGCTTAGATGGGACAGGGTTCTCTGAGCAGTACTTC.

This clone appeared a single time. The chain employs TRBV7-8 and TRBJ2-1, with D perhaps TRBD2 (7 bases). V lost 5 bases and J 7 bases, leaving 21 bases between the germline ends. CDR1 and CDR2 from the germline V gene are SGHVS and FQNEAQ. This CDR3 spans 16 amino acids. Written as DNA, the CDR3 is TGTGCCAGCAGCCACCTGAAAGGGGGGGCCGAAAATGAGCAGTTCTTC. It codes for CASSHLKGGAENEQFF. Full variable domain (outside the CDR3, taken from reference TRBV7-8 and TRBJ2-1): GAGVSQSPRYKVAKRGQDVALRCDPISGHVSLFWYQQALGQGPEFLTYFQNEAQLDKSGLPSDRFFAERPEGSVSTLKIQRTQQEDSAVYLCASSHLKGGAENEQFFGPGTRLTVL.

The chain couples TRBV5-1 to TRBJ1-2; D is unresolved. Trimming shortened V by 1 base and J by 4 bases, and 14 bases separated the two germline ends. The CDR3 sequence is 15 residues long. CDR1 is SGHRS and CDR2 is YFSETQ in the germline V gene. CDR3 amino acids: CASSLSAGNTYGYTF. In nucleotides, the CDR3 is TGCGCCAGCAGCTTGTCGGCCGGGAACACCTATGGCTACACCTTC.

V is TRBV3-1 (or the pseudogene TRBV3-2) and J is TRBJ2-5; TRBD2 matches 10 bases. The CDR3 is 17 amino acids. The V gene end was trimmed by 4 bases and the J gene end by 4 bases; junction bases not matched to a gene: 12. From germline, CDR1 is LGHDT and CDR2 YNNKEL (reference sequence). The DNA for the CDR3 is TGTGCCAGCAGCCCCACCCATAGCGGGGGGCGAGGAGAGACCCAGTACTTC. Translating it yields CASSPTHSGGRGETQYF.